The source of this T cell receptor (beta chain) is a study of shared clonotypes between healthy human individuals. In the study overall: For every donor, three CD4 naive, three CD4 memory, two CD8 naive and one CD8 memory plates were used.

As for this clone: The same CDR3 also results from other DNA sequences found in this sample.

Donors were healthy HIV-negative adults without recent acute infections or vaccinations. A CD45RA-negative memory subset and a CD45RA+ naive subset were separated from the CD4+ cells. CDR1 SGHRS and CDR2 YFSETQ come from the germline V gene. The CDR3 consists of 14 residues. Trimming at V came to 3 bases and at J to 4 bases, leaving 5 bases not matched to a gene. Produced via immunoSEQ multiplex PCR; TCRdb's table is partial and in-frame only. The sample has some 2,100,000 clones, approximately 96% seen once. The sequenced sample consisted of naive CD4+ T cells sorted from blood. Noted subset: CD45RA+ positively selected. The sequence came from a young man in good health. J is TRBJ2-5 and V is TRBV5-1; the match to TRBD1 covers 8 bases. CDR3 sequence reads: CASSSGGEGETQYF. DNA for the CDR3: TGCGCCAGCAGCTCAGGGGGCGAGGGAGAGACCCAGTACTTC.